This TCR beta chain appears in the sequencing data of a study of molecular identifiers for immune sequencing clone quantification. TCRdb processed the PCR reads anew with MiXCR; each CDR3 protein has one entry. Of 100,000 or so distinct CDR3 sequences listed, around 20% are singletons. J lost 5 bases, V lost 3 bases, and 7 bases had no gene match. The CDR3 has 15 residues. Germline assignment: CDR1 ENHRY and CDR2 SYGVKD. The sequencing input was naive CD8+ T cells from blood, with Jurkat cell RNA spiked in. Documented subset: FACS-sorted CD8+CD4-CCR7+CD45RA+ naive T cells. The sequence was collected from a human donor in good health. Some libraries in this study had Jurkat cell RNA spiked in. The chain is built from TRBV10-3 and TRBJ2-3, with 8 bases identical to TRBD1. The CDR3: CAISDFRGQVDTQYF. The CDR3 nucleotides are TGTGCCATCAGTGACTTCAGGGGGCAGGTAGATACGCAGTATTTT.